This T cell receptor (beta chain) appears in the sequencing data of a study of blood T cell repertoires in COVID-19. Study details: COVID-19 samples collected from the United States, Italy and Spain covered acute and convalescent phases. From T cells, B-cell-depleted T cells, or PBMCs came the material, which was cDNA or gDNA.

Authors' analysis steps: Estimated nucleated cell counts came from reference gene primer amplification. Sequencing used immunoSEQ multiplex PCR; TCRdb keeps in-frame clones, though not all of them. For V, J and clone size, that table is used; D and trimming come from the DNA. The sample has roughly 200,000 clones, 80% to 85% seen once. The germline gives CDR1 SGHVS, CDR2 FQNEAQ. This CDR3 contains 13 residues. With 5 bases clipped from V and 4 bases from J, the junction kept 4 bases outside the gene matches. This chain uses TRBV7-8 with TRBJ1-2; 7 bases are a match to TRBD1. This sequence originates from a human donor in a cohort sampled during active COVID-19. The sample comprised peripheral blood. CDR3 nucleotide sequence: TGTGCCAGCAGCCAAGGACAGGCCTATGGCTACACCTTC. Translation: CASSQGQAYGYTF.